One T cell receptor beta chain is described in this entry. Per the germline V gene, CDR1 is MNHEY and CDR2 is SVGAGI. This CDR3 has 14 amino acids. With 5 bases clipped from V and 8 bases from J, the junction kept 1 base outside the gene matches. These data belong to a study of blood T cell repertoires in COVID-19. Sequenced by immunoSEQ multiplex PCR; TCRdb stores in-frame clones only, minus some. The data contain more than 250,000 clones, around 84% of them singletons. Material: PBMCs or T cells enriched from blood (not recorded which). The gene calls are TRBV6-5 and TRBJ1-6; 12 bases line up with TRBD1. The source is a woman younger than 35 who had recovered from COVID-19. For the CDR3, the DNA is TGTGCCAGCAGTCGGGACAGGGGGCATTCACCCCTCCACTTT. This gives the protein CASSRDRGHSPLHF.